The 26 T cell receptor beta chains below were found in one sample sequenced in a study of shared clonotypes between healthy human individuals. Assay used: immunoSEQ multiplex PCR; TCRdb lists only in-frame clones, some missing. The sample lists roughly 1.4 million clones; about 98.5% were seen once. What was sequenced was naive CD4+ T cells sorted from blood. Subset meaning: CD45RA+ positively selected. The receptors stem from a young man in good health.

The chain joins TRBV7-9 to TRBJ2-2; no firm D call. Per germline, CDR1 SEHNR and CDR2 FQNEAQ (reference sequence). Trimming took 5 bases from V and 2 from J, leaving 6 bases between them. The CDR3 is 13 amino acids. CDR3 nucleotide sequence: TGTGCCAGCAGCAGAAGTAACACCGGGGAGCTGTTTTTT. Protein product: CASSRSNTGELFF.

The genes are TRBV6-4 and TRBJ2-3, with D perhaps TRBD2 (6 bases). This CDR3 region has 15 residues. The germline V and J ends were trimmed by 0 bases and 1 base, with 8 bases remaining between them. Germline V lookup: CDR1 MRHNA, CDR2 SNTAGT. The CDR3 loop is CASSDSWGGTDTQYF. CDR3 DNA: TGTGCCAGCAGTGACTCGTGGGGGGGCACAGATACGCAGTATTTT.

The chain joins TRBV5-1 to TRBJ2-7, with D maybe TRBD2 (5 bases). This CDR3 region has 15 residues. V lost 4 bases to trimming and J lost 1 base, with 15 bases between them. The germline V gene has CDR1 SGHRS and CDR2 YFSETQ. CDR3 nucleotides: TGCGCCAGCAGCCGGGGTGGAGGAAGATCCTACGAGCAGTACTTC. The encoded protein is CASSRGGGRSYEQYF.

V is TRBV19 and J is TRBJ2-7; 8 bases map to TRBD2. V shed 1 base, J shed 4 bases, and the junction held 9 bases outside the gene matches. The CDR3 length is 16 residues. Germline lookup yields CDR1 LNHDA and CDR2 SQIVND (reference sequence). The CDR3 sequence: CASSIAATSGIYEQYF. DNA for the CDR3: TGTGCCAGTAGTATAGCAGCTACTAGCGGAATTTACGAGCAGTACTTC.

The chain combines TRBV2 with TRBJ1-4, with a possible D match to TRBD1 (5 bases). Germline CDR1 reads SNHLY; CDR2 reads FYNNEI. CDR3 length: 14 amino acids. Trimming cost V 5 bases and J 13 bases, with 20 bases left between them. The CDR3: CASSTSSREVILFF. The CDR3 DNA reads TGTGCCAGCAGTACCTCGAGCAGGGAGGTAATACTGTTTTTT.

To note about this clone: One end of the junction does not line up with germline, which may come from a read error. The chain is built from TRBV7-9 and TRBJ2-1, with D possibly called TRBD1 or TRBD2 (5 bases each). The CDR3 is made up of 14 amino acids. Per the germline V gene, CDR1 is SEHNR and CDR2 is FQNEAQ (reference sequence). Written as DNA, the CDR3 is TGTGCCGGCAGCTTTGGGGGCTCCTACAATGAGCAGTTCTTC. Translated: CAGSFGGSYNEQFF.

V is TRBV6-6 and J is TRBJ1-2; D ambiguous. Germline V lookup: CDR1 MNHNY, CDR2 SVGAGI (reference sequence). Between the trimmed V and J ends, which lost 7 bases and 11 bases, there was a span of 14 bases. This CDR3 contains 11 residues. The CDR3 reads CASKVGNLYTF. The CDR3 DNA reads as TGTGCCAGCAAAGTTGGGAACCTTTACACCTTC.

This sequence joins TRBV28 and TRBJ2-1; 9 bases agree with TRBD2. The germline V gene has CDR1 MDHEN and CDR2 SYDVKM. The CDR3 has 16 residues. Trimming cost V 5 bases and J 5 bases; bases outside gene matches: 10. The CDR3 sequence: CASSPTGTSRDNEQFF. The CDR3 bases are TGTGCCAGCAGTCCCACCGGGACTAGCCGAGACAATGAGCAGTTCTTC.

The rearrangement links TRBV7-6 to TRBJ2-7; no clear D gene. Trimming took off 0 bases at V and 2 bases at J, with 11 bases between the two ends. The CDR3 is 15 residues long. CDR1 is SGHVS and CDR2 is FNYEAQ in the germline V gene. CDR3 sequence (DNA): TGTGCCAGCAGCTTAGCCAGTGGAGACACCTACGAGCAGTACTTC. Encoded protein: CASSLASGDTYEQYF.

The chain employs TRBV10-2 and TRBJ2-1, with 10 bases identical to TRBD2. Germline loops: CDR1 WSHSY, CDR2 SAAADI. V shed 8 bases, J shed 4 bases, and the junction held 2 bases outside the gene matches. The CDR3 runs to 13 residues. The CDR3 region has the DNA TGCGCCAGCCGGACTAGCGGTTACAATGAGCAGTTCTTC. It translates to CASRTSGYNEQFF.

The chain links TRBV7-2 to TRBJ1-5; D unresolved. Germline V gene lookup returns CDR1 SGHTA and CDR2 FQGNSA. Trimming left V 0 bases short and J 5 bases short, with 8 bases between. The CDR3 length is 14 residues. The chain's CDR3 is CASSLAGSDQPQHF. As DNA, the CDR3 is TGTGCCAGCAGCTTAGCCGGGTCAGATCAGCCCCAGCATTTT.

J is TRBJ2-5 and V is TRBV29-1; TRBD1 is a possible D gene (5 bases). Per germline, CDR1 SQVTM and CDR2 ANQGSEA. This CDR3 contains 13 residues. Trimming stripped 4 bases from V and 1 base from J, with 10 bases between. CDR3 loop: CSVGARVQETQYF. CDR3 DNA: TGCAGCGTTGGGGCCAGGGTCCAAGAGACCCAGTACTTC. Looking up the rest from reference TRBV29-1 and TRBJ2-5 gives the full variable domain: SAVISQKPSRDICQRGTSLTIQCQVDSQVTMMFWYRQQPGQSLTLIATANQGSEATYESGFVIDKFPISRPNLTFSTLTVSNMSPEDSSIYLCSVGARVQETQYFGPGTRLLVL.

The J gene is TRBJ2-1, the V gene TRBV4-1, with 12 bases aligning to TRBD2. The V gene's germline CDR1 is MGHRA and CDR2 YSYEKL. This CDR3 is 17 amino acids long. V lost 0 bases to trimming and J lost 7 bases; unmatched junction nucleotides: 7. The CDR3 sequence: CASSQEWTSGIQNEQFF. As DNA, the CDR3 is TGCGCCAGCAGCCAAGAGTGGACTAGCGGGATACAGAATGAGCAGTTCTTC.

This chain connects TRBV28 to TRBJ2-7; TRBD1 matches at 7 bases. The V segment lost 10 bases and the J segment 2 bases; nucleotides outside the gene matches: 8. Germline V gene lookup returns CDR1 MDHEN and CDR2 SYDVKM. The CDR3 is made up of 13 amino acids. CDR3 loop: CAIQGGPTYEQYF. In DNA, the CDR3 is TGTGCCATCCAAGGGGGCCCAACCTACGAGCAGTACTTC. The whole variable domain, remainder taken from reference TRBV28 and TRBJ2-7, is DVKVTQSSRYLVKRTGEKVFLECVQDMDHENMFWYRQDPGLGLRLIYFSYDVKMKEKGDIPEGYSVSREKKERFSLILESASTNQTSMYLCAIQGGPTYEQYFGPGTRLTVT.

This chain connects TRBV2 to TRBJ1-1; perhaps TRBD1 as D (5 bases). The ends were cut back, 5 bases at V and 0 bases at J, with 10 bases in the middle. Germline CDR1 reads SNHLY; CDR2 reads FYNNEI. The CDR3 has 14 amino acids. CDR3 DNA sequence: TGTGCCAGCAGTCAGACAGCTTTGAACACTGAAGCTTTCTTT. Protein product: CASSQTALNTEAFF.

The V and J genes are TRBV2 and TRBJ2-3; tentatively, D is TRBD1 or TRBD2 (5 bases each). CDR1 is SNHLY, CDR2 FYNNEI, per germline. V lost 10 bases to trimming and J lost 4 bases, with 15 bases between them. The CDR3 has 13 amino acids. The DNA of the CDR3 is TGTGCCACCCCGGGGCCGTCAGCAGATACGCAGTATTTT. Its protein product is CATPGPSADTQYF.

CDR3 region: CASSLAVNQPQHF. The CDR3 nucleotides read TGTGCCAGCAGCTTAGCTGTGAATCAGCCCCAGCATTTT. The chain links TRBV7-2 to TRBJ1-5; D remains unclear. This CDR3 contains 13 residues. From germline, CDR1 is SGHTA and CDR2 FQGNSA. V dropped 0 bases and J dropped 4 bases, with 4 bases sitting between them.

The chain links TRBV5-5 to TRBJ1-5; D remains unclear. This CDR3 is built from 18 residues. V was trimmed by 4 bases and J by 4 bases, leaving 24 bases between them. CDR1 SGHKS and CDR2 YYEKEE come from the germline V gene (reference sequence). The CDR3 DNA reads TGTGCCAGCAGCCCGGTTATAAGTGGCAGCGGAGGGAATCAGCCCCAGCATTTT. Amino acids: CASSPVISGSGGNQPQHF. Variable domain in full (rest from reference TRBV5-5 and TRBJ1-5): DAGVTQSPTHLIKTRGQQVTLRCSPISGHKSVSWYQQVLGQGPQFIFQYYEKEERGRGNFPDRFSARQFPNYSSELNVNALLLGDSALYLCASSPVISGSGGNQPQHFGDGTRLSIL.

This rearrangement joins TRBV15 to TRBJ2-1, with 13 bases that match TRBD2. This CDR3 region has 19 residues. After removal of 0 bases from V and 0 bases from J, the junction contained 5 bases not matched to a gene. Germline V lookup: CDR1 LNHNV, CDR2 YYDKDF (reference sequence). The CDR3 here is CATSREPRTSGGSYNEQFF. DNA of the CDR3: TGTGCCACCAGCAGAGAACCCCGGACTAGCGGGGGCTCCTACAATGAGCAGTTCTTC.

The rearrangement uses TRBV4-3 and TRBJ1-2, with TRBD1 as a possible D gene (6 bases). This CDR3 comprises 15 residues. The V and J ends lost 1 base and 5 bases respectively, with 14 bases between them. Germline assignment: CDR1 LGHNA and CDR2 YSLEER. The CDR3 protein is CASSQARGARYGYTF. The CDR3 region has the DNA TGCGCCAGCAGCCAAGCCAGGGGAGCAAGGTATGGCTACACCTTC.

V and J are TRBV28 and TRBJ1-1, with TRBD1 as a possible D gene (6 bases). Germline V gene data show CDR1 as MDHEN and CDR2 as SYDVKM. V dropped 5 bases and J dropped 6 bases, with 16 bases sitting between them. The CDR3 totals 14 residues. The CDR3, as DNA: TGTGCCAGCAGTACAAACAGGGAGGGTTCTGAAGCTTTCTTT. This codes for CASSTNREGSEAFF.

Note on this clone: The sample contains more than one DNA sequence encoding this CDR3. The rearrangement uses TRBV6-5 and TRBJ1-1; D is possibly TRBD1 (5 bases). V gave up 8 bases and J gave up 5 bases, with 9 bases separating them. Germline V lookup: CDR1 MNHEY, CDR2 SVGAGI. The CDR3 is made up of 11 amino acids. The chain's CDR3 is CASSRGTEAFF. The CDR3 DNA reads TGTGCCAGCTCTCGGGGGACTGAAGCTTTCTTT.

The V and J genes are TRBV6-1 and TRBJ2-7; tentatively, D is TRBD1 (6 bases). The germline V gene encodes CDR1 MNHNS and CDR2 SASEGT. This CDR3 is 14 amino acids long. Trimming shortened V by 6 bases and J by 2 bases, and 14 bases separated the two germline ends. CDR3 protein: CASSLGQNPYEQYF. The CDR3, as DNA: TGTGCCAGCAGCCTCGGACAGAACCCCTACGAGCAGTACTTC.

This clone has a single count. The chain uses TRBV15 and TRBJ2-6; 9 bases agree with TRBD1. The CDR3 extends over 16 amino acids. Trimming removed 6 bases from V and 3 bases from J; junction bases left unmatched: 6. CDR1 is LNHNV, CDR2 YYDKDF, per germline (reference sequence). CDR3 sequence: CATSKTGGHGANVLTF. The DNA for the CDR3 is TGTGCCACCAGTAAGACAGGGGGTCATGGGGCCAACGTCCTGACTTTC.

The chain couples TRBV5-1 to TRBJ1-1, with D tentatively TRBD1 (6 bases). From germline, CDR1 is SGHRS and CDR2 YFSETQ. This CDR3 contains 16 residues. Trimming stripped 2 bases from V and 0 bases from J, with 14 bases between. Here the CDR3 reads CASSFSGTRVNTEAFF. CDR3 nucleotide sequence: TGCGCCAGCAGCTTTTCCGGGACAAGGGTGAACACTGAAGCTTTCTTT.

This chain uses TRBV5-4 with TRBJ2-2; 9 bases line up with TRBD1. Germline V CDR1 and CDR2: SGHNT, YYREEE (reference sequence). This CDR3 has 16 amino acids. Unmatched junction bases numbered 9, after V lost 0 bases and J lost 9 bases. The CDR3 region is CASSLETGTGKRELFF. CDR3 in DNA: TGTGCCAGCAGCTTGGAGACGGGGACAGGGAAAAGGGAGCTGTTTTTT.